In its sample, the clone carrying this TCR beta chain was seen many times. Its antigen is not known. The data derive from a study of T cells in Graves' hyperthyroidism and ophthalmopathy. Regions amplified from RNA transcripts were the TCR beta CDR3 regions. A first-round RT-PCR of the TCR CDR3 used the HTBI primer set. TCRdb passed the multiplex PCR reads through MiXCR, listing each CDR3 protein once. The sample has about 610,000 distinct CDR3 sequences; around 46% are singletons. Each patient was aged 18 to 65 and had newly diagnosed hyperthyroidism of under 2 months' duration. Patients were excluded because of uncontrolled infection, other autoimmune disease, pregnancy or lactation. Study observations and caveats: Most clonotypes expanded in the thyroid (above 0.001) were also present in blood. With a median lead of roughly 6.2 months before onset, the model predicted ophthalmopathy.

Germline V gives CDR1 SGDLS, CDR2 YYNGEE. The CDR3 consists of 12 residues. V was cut by 0 bases and J by 8 bases, with 8 bases left in between. The sequenced material came from peripheral blood or thyroid tissue (not recorded which). This chain connects TRBV9 to TRBJ1-2; no clear D gene. This clonotype was obtained from a woman between 18 and 29 years old with Graves' hyperthyroidism. The CDR3 spells CASSVDGRGYTF. CDR3 DNA: TGTGCCAGCAGCGTAGACGGCCGGGGCTACACCTTC.